The 10 T cell receptor beta chains reported below all come from one sample, sequenced in a study of T cells after yellow fever vaccination. TCRdb passed the 5' RACE reads through MiXCR, listing each CDR3 protein once. The sample consists of under 350,000 distinct CDR3 sequences, roughly 4.3% of them appearing once. The sample was PBMCs, taken 5 days after the yellow fever booster vaccination. These receptor sequences come from a man aged 18 to 29 who received the YFV17D yellow fever vaccine.

This clonotype was counted at least ten times. The chain carries TRBV5-1 and TRBJ1-6; D is ambiguous. Germline V lookup: CDR1 SGHRS, CDR2 YFSETQ. The CDR3 runs 16 residues. V was shortened by 0 bases and J by 4 bases, with 11 bases between the two germline ends. CDR3 region: CASSLAETWYNSPLHF. CDR3 bases: TGCGCCAGCAGCTTGGCAGAGACATGGTATAATTCACCCCTCCACTTT.

This clonotype was picked up many times. This rearrangement joins TRBV7-2 to TRBJ1-4; 10 nucleotides line up with TRBD1. CDR3 length equals 20 residues. V shed 5 bases and J 3 bases; nucleotides not matched to a gene: 18. Per the germline V gene, CDR1 is SGHTA and CDR2 is FQGNSA. The CDR3 region has the DNA TGTGCCAGCAGCGGGACCCCCGGGACAGGGGCCCCTCCGTCTAATGAAAAACTGTTTTTT. Protein sequence: CASSGTPGTGAPPSNEKLFF.

This clonotype was detected many times. This chain connects TRBV7-2 to TRBJ1-3; 8 bases match TRBD1. Germline CDR1 is SGHTA and CDR2 is FQGNSA. The CDR3 runs to 15 residues. J gave up 4 bases and V 8 bases, and 10 bases lay outside the gene matches. CDR3 protein: CASASTGAVGNTIYF. Here the CDR3 DNA reads TGTGCCAGCGCCTCGACAGGGGCGGTCGGAAACACCATATATTTT. The full variable domain, in which reference TRBV7-2 and TRBJ1-3 provide the parts outside the CDR3, is GAGVSQSPSNKVTEKGKDVELRCDPISGHTALYWYRQSLGQGLEFLIYFQGNSAPDKSGLPSDRFSAERTGGSVSTLTIQRTQQEDSAVYLCASASTGAVGNTIYFGEGSWLTVV.

V and J are TRBV25-1 and TRBJ1-5, with D possibly being TRBD1 (5 bases). V was cut by 6 bases and J by 2 bases, with 14 bases left in between. This CDR3 comprises 15 residues. Per the germline V gene, CDR1 is MGHDK and CDR2 is SYGVNS. The CDR3 bases are TGTGCCAGCAGCGGAGGAGGGGCTGGCAATCAGCCCCAGCATTTT. Its protein product is CASSGGGAGNQPQHF. The whole variable domain, filled in from reference TRBV25-1 and TRBJ1-5, reads EADIYQTPRYLVIGTGKKITLECSQTMGHDKMYWYQQDPGMELHLIHYSYGVNSTEKGDLSSESTVSRIRTEHFPLTLESARPSHTSQYLCASSGGGAGNQPQHFGDGTRLSIL.

The V call is TRBV23-1, the J call TRBJ1-5; D is ambiguous. TRBV23-1 is reported as an ORF; its role is uncertain. Trimming took off 2 bases at V and 2 bases at J, with 10 bases between the two ends. The CDR3 has 15 residues. In nucleotides, the CDR3 is TGCGCCAGCAGTCAACCGACATATGGCAATCAGCCCCAGCATTTT. Translating gives CASSQPTYGNQPQHF.

The table lists this clonotype with many counts. J is TRBJ2-3 and V is TRBV20-1, with unresolved D. Looked up from germline, CDR1 is DFQATT and CDR2 is SNEGSKA (reference sequence). This CDR3 region has 11 residues. CDR3 sequence: CSAPGTDTQYF. The CDR3 DNA reads as TGCAGCGCTCCAGGCACAGATACGCAGTATTTT.

There are a few counts of this clonotype. V and J are TRBV5-1 and TRBJ2-3, with D unresolved. The CDR3 consists of 14 residues. Trimming shortened V by 0 bases and J by 4 bases, and 9 bases separated the two germline ends. Germline loops: CDR1 SGHRS, CDR2 YFSETQ. In DNA form, the CDR3 reads TGCGCCAGCAGCTTGGCGGCGGTTCCAGATACGCAGTATTTT. Translated, it gives CASSLAAVPDTQYF.

Regarding this clonotype: A much larger clone differs by one base, so this may be a read error. This sequence joins TRBV4-2 and TRBJ2-3, with D possibly matching TRBD2 (5 bases). Germline CDR1 and CDR2: LGHNA and YNFKEQ. This CDR3 comprises 15 residues. The CDR3 DNA sequence: TGTGCCAGCGGCCAAGGAGGAGGAGCACCAGATACGCAGTATTTT. This translates into CASGQGGGAPDTQYF.

This clonotype was detected a few times. The chain combines TRBV6-5 with TRBJ1-2, with D perhaps TRBD1 (6 bases). CDR1 MNHEY and CDR2 SVGAGI come from the germline V gene. The CDR3 has 16 amino acids. Trimming left V 5 bases short and J 7 bases short, with 23 bases between. DNA for the CDR3: TGTGCCAGCAGTCCAATACAGGGAGTAGTTAAAGGTGGCTACACCTTC. Amino acids: CASSPIQGVVKGGYTF.

The chain carries TRBV5-6 and TRBJ2-3; unclear D gene. The CDR3 sequence is 13 residues long. Germline V gene lookup returns CDR1 SGHDT and CDR2 YYEEEE. Trimming pared 0 bases from V and 4 bases from J, leaving 6 bases between. The CDR3 reads CASSLVMADTQYF. CDR3 sequence (DNA): TGTGCCAGCAGCTTGGTAATGGCAGATACGCAGTATTTT.